Here is one T cell receptor beta chain with its context. This cohort consisted of healthy bone marrow donors. The data originate from a study of cytomegalovirus exposure and HLA in healthy donors. Germline CDR1 is MNHEY and CDR2 is SMNVEV (reference sequence). The V segment lost 4 bases and the J segment 6 bases; nucleotides outside the gene matches: 14. This CDR3 has 16 amino acids. The PCR made use of 60 Vbeta and 13 Jbeta primers. Sequenced by immunoSEQ multiplex PCR; TCRdb stores in-frame clones only, minus some. The table lists roughly 99,000 clones, about 80% of them singletons. The TCR sequence derives from a man aged 30 to 45 in good health and CMV-seronegative. Sequencing used PBMCs. The chain employs TRBV27 and TRBJ1-1; 7 positions agree with TRBD1. The CDR3 loop is CASSSTGTAVLAEAFF. CDR3 bases: TGTGCCAGCAGTTCCACAGGGACAGCCGTTCTGGCTGAAGCTTTCTTT.